This T cell receptor beta chain was identified in a study of T cell responses to AZD1222 COVID-19 vaccine. Study-level information: Pooling covered second doses at about 4 or about 12 weeks.

Method: immunoSEQ multiplex PCR; TCRdb's copy keeps in-frame clones and lacks some. The sample holds 100,000 or so clones, approximately 87% seen once. J gave up 0 bases and V 6 bases, and 4 bases lay outside the gene matches. The length of the CDR3 is 15 residues. Germline V gives CDR1 SNHLY, CDR2 FYNNEI. Details on this clone: As yet, its antigen is unknown.

General study findings and limits: Spike-specific TCR breadth and depth went up after people got two AZD1222 doses. Among the donors, most were white British and more were female, and clonal diversity was possibly underestimated.

The chain couples TRBV2 to TRBJ2-3, with 9 bases identical to TRBD2. The sequencing here drew on peripheral blood, taken on day 0 of AZD1222 vaccination. The sequence was collected from an adult in good health. DNA of the CDR3: TGTGCCAGCAGACGGACTAGCGAAAGCACAGATACGCAGTATTTT. Protein product: CASRRTSESTDTQYF.